This TCR beta chain was retrieved from a study of blood T cell repertoires in COVID-19. Study summary: Acute-phase and convalescent COVID-19 samples originated in the United States, Italy and Spain. T cells, B-cell-depleted T cells, or PBMCs provided the cDNA or gDNA that served as material.

The V segment lost 1 base and the J segment 2 bases; nucleotides outside the gene matches: 4. CDR1 is KGHSH, CDR2 LQKENI, per germline. The CDR3 loop spans 16 amino acids. Authors' data handling: Amplification of reference gene primers provided the estimated nucleated cell counts. The assay was immunoSEQ multiplex PCR, and TCRdb's table has in-frame clones only and misses some. Clone size and the V and J calls come from that table; the DNA yielded D and trimming. The table lists just over 150,000 clones, 80% of them singletons. This chain links TRBV18 with TRBJ2-3, with 9 bases matching TRBD1. The TCR was taken from a man in his 60s with acute or convalescent COVID-19. The specimen was peripheral blood. The CDR3 here is CASSPQRTGDTDTQYF. CDR3 bases: TGTGCCAGCTCACCACAAAGGACAGGGGACACAGATACGCAGTATTTT.